One and the same sample provided the 23 T cell receptor beta chains below, sequenced in a study of PD-L1 blockade in urothelial cancer. The assay was immunoSEQ multiplex PCR, and TCRdb's table has in-frame clones only and misses some. The data hold some 120,000 clones, with around 88% observed a single time. As to time point: peripheral blood 6 weeks after treatment start. Sample: PBMCs, taken around atezolizumab (anti-PD-L1) treatment. These receptors all stem from a man in his 60s with urothelial cancer.

The V and J genes are TRBV28 and TRBJ2-1; 15 bases map to TRBD2. The CDR3 spans 19 residues. After removal of 5 bases from V and 0 bases from J, the junction contained 8 bases not matched to a gene. Germline V lookup: CDR1 MDHEN, CDR2 SYDVKM. CDR3 region: CASSDVGLAGGGSYNEQFF. CDR3 bases: TGTGCCAGCAGTGACGTGGGACTAGCGGGAGGAGGCTCCTACAATGAGCAGTTCTTC.

The CDR3 protein is CASSQDWEDNYGYTF. The DNA of the CDR3 is TGCGCCAGCAGCCAAGATTGGGAGGATAACTATGGCTACACCTTC. The chain employs TRBV4-3 and TRBJ1-2; D remains ambiguous. The CDR3 runs to 15 residues. Germline CDR1 reads LGHNA; CDR2 reads YSLEER. The V end lost 0 bases, the J end lost 1 base, and 9 bases lay between the germline ends.

The chain couples TRBV27 to TRBJ2-7; tentatively, D is TRBD1 (6 bases). This CDR3 comprises 13 residues. V was clipped by 0 bases and J by 4 bases, with 7 bases between them. Germline V gene data show CDR1 as MNHEY and CDR2 as SMNVEV (reference sequence). Here the CDR3 reads CASSLSTGYEQYF. The CDR3 DNA follows: TGTGCCAGCAGTTTATCCACAGGGTACGAGCAGTACTTC.

The chain combines TRBV7-9 with TRBJ2-3; 7 positions match TRBD2. Germline V gives CDR1 SEHNR, CDR2 FQNEAQ (reference sequence). CDR3 length: 11 residues. The ends lost 6 bases at V and 9 bases at J; junction bases unmatched: 3. CDR3 bases: TGTGCCAGCAGTCGGGGGGACACGCAGTATTTT. Residues: CASSRGDTQYF. Variable domain in full (rest from reference TRBV7-9 and TRBJ2-3): DTGVSQNPRHKITKRGQNVTFRCDPISEHNRLYWYRQTLGQGPEFLTYFQNEAQLEKSRLLSDRFSAERPKGSFSTLEIQRTEQGDSAMYLCASSRGDTQYFGPGTRLTVL.

The rearrangement links TRBV7-9 to TRBJ1-1, with D perhaps TRBD1 (5 bases). The CDR3 covers 14 residues. Per the germline V gene, CDR1 is SEHNR and CDR2 is FQNEAQ (reference sequence). With 5 bases removed from V and 5 bases from J, the gap between germline ends came to 15 bases. CDR3 nucleotide sequence: TGTGCCAGCAGCGCGGGGGTAACGAGAACTGAAGCTTTCTTT. This gives the protein CASSAGVTRTEAFF.

The chain uses TRBV6-5 and TRBJ2-3; D gene ambiguous. Germline CDR1 is MNHEY and CDR2 is SVGAGI. The V end lost 2 bases, the J end lost 2 bases, and 14 bases lay between the germline ends. This CDR3 is 16 amino acids long. CDR3 nucleotides: TGTGCCAGCAGTTACGGAGATCCCGACCTCACAGATACGCAGTATTTT. Translating gives CASSYGDPDLTDTQYF.

V is TRBV6-4 and J is TRBJ2-3, with a tentative D call TRBD1 (6 bases). V was trimmed by 4 bases and J by 2 bases, leaving 13 bases between them. The CDR3 spans 15 residues. In germline, CDR1 is MRHNA, CDR2 SNTAGT. CDR3 loop: CASSARDTDTDTQYF. CDR3 in DNA: TGTGCCAGCAGTGCAAGGGACACCGACACAGATACGCAGTATTTT.

The chain links TRBV19 to TRBJ2-6; D may be TRBD1 (6 bases). The V end lost 3 bases, the J end lost 0 bases, and 9 bases lay between the germline ends. This CDR3 region has 16 residues. CDR1 LNHDA and CDR2 SQIVND come from the germline V gene (reference sequence). The CDR3 here is CASSIRGFSGANVLTF. CDR3 DNA sequence: TGTGCCAGTAGTATTAGGGGGTTCTCTGGGGCCAACGTCCTGACTTTC.

This clone showed up just once. V usage is TRBV5-6 and J usage is TRBJ2-7, with D possibly TRBD1 on 6 matching bases. The CDR3 spans 12 residues. V was cut by 8 bases and J by 0 bases, with 9 bases left in between. Per the germline V gene, CDR1 is SGHDT and CDR2 is YYEEEE. The CDR3 nucleotides read TGTGCCAGTAGCAGGGGCTCCTACGAGCAGTACTTC. Protein product: CASSRGSYEQYF.

In nucleotides, the CDR3 is TGTGCCAGCAGCTTAGCGGCCGGGTCCTATGGCTACACCTTC. It specifies CASSLAAGSYGYTF. The chain carries TRBV7-8 and TRBJ1-2, with D unclear. Trimming took 0 bases from V and 4 from J, leaving 9 bases between them. The CDR3 loop spans 14 amino acids. Germline loops: CDR1 SGHVS, CDR2 FQNEAQ. The complete variable domain, with remaining parts taken from reference TRBV7-8 and TRBJ1-2, reads GAGVSQSPRYKVAKRGQDVALRCDPISGHVSLFWYQQALGQGPEFLTYFQNEAQLDKSGLPSDRFFAERPEGSVSTLKIQRTQQEDSAVYLCASSLAAGSYGYTFGSGTRLTVV.

The genes are TRBV7-9 and TRBJ1-3, with a possible D match to TRBD1 (5 bases). Germline CDR1 SEHNR, CDR2 FQNEAQ (reference sequence). This CDR3 comprises 15 residues. Trimming left V 5 bases short and J 2 bases short, with 13 bases between. CDR3 nucleotide sequence: TGTGCCAGCAGCGAAATCGGGGGAACTGGAAACACCATATATTTT. It is translated as CASSEIGGTGNTIYF.

The V and J genes are TRBV4-1 and TRBJ1-3; TRBD1 aligns across 8 bases. J lost 4 bases, V lost 2 bases, and 4 bases had no gene match. Germline CDR1 reads MGHRA; CDR2 reads YSYEKL. This CDR3 region has 15 residues. The CDR3 sequence: CASSQWDRSGNTIYF. CDR3 DNA sequence: TGCGCCAGCAGCCAATGGGACAGGTCCGGAAACACCATATATTTT.

The rearrangement links TRBV23-1 to TRBJ1-2, with D hard to call. TRBV23-1 is flagged as an ORF with uncertain function. Deletions cut 0 bases from V and 0 bases from J, with 8 bases between. The CDR3 consists of 15 residues. DNA for the CDR3: TGCGCCAGCAGTCAATCCGGCAGGTCTAACTATGGCTACACCTTC. Amino acids: CASSQSGRSNYGYTF.

The chain uses TRBV19 and TRBJ1-5; D perhaps matches TRBD1 (5 bases). Germline CDR1 LNHDA, CDR2 SQIVND (reference sequence). The CDR3 has 15 amino acids. Trimming shortened V by 3 bases and J by 5 bases, and 14 bases separated the two germline ends. The CDR3 here is CASSISSGTYQPQHF. The CDR3, as DNA: TGTGCCAGTAGTATTTCTTCGGGGACTTATCAGCCCCAGCATTTT.

This rearrangement joins TRBV28 to TRBJ1-1; D gene unclear. CDR1 and CDR2 (germline): MDHEN, SYDVKM. The V and J ends lost 7 bases and 6 bases respectively, with 21 bases between them. The CDR3 runs 15 residues. In nucleotides, the CDR3 is TGTGCCAGCATCCATTCAGGATTCACCTACGCTGAAGCTTTCTTT. As protein: CASIHSGFTYAEAFF.

V gene TRBV11-3 combines with J gene TRBJ2-3; the D is unclear. This CDR3 spans 16 amino acids. V was cut by 3 bases and J by 2 bases, with 15 bases left in between. Germline V gene sequence: CDR1 SGHNT, CDR2 YENEEA. The CDR3 sequence: CASSFTQLGPTDTQYF. In nucleotides, the CDR3 is TGTGCCAGCAGCTTCACGCAGCTAGGTCCCACAGATACGCAGTATTTT.

The rearrangement joins TRBV27 to TRBJ1-2; possibly TRBD1 for D (6 bases). Trimming cost V 6 bases and J 8 bases, with 19 bases left between them. CDR1 and CDR2 (germline): MNHEY, SMNVEV (reference sequence). The CDR3 spans 14 residues. CDR3 coding DNA: TGTGCCAGCAGGTTACAGGGTCCTGGGGGCGGCTACACCTTC. It specifies CASRLQGPGGGYTF.

This chain uses TRBV28 with TRBJ1-1, with D possibly matching TRBD1 (6 bases). Germline V gene data show CDR1 as MDHEN and CDR2 as SYDVKM. Trimming removed 4 bases at V and 11 bases at J, with 17 bases between. The CDR3 covers 13 residues. CDR3 in DNA: TGTGCCAGCAGTTGGGGGCTTAGGGCGATGGCTTTCTTT. As protein: CASSWGLRAMAFF.

The chain links TRBV27 to TRBJ2-1; 11 bases match TRBD1. CDR1 is MNHEY and CDR2 is SMNVEV in the germline V gene (reference sequence). The CDR3 runs to 18 residues. V dropped 2 bases and J dropped 0; count of bases not matched to a gene: 6. This chain's CDR3 is CASSLSPGQGASYNEQFF. In DNA form, the CDR3 reads TGTGCCAGCAGTTTAAGCCCCGGACAGGGGGCCTCCTACAATGAGCAGTTCTTC.

The gene calls are TRBV14 and TRBJ2-7, with TRBD2 identical over 8 bases. After removal of 2 bases from V and 0 bases from J, the junction contained 6 bases not matched to a gene. The CDR3 runs to 16 residues. Germline V gene lookup returns CDR1 SGHDN and CDR2 FVKESK. CDR3 sequence: CASSQHYAGGSYEQYF. CDR3 DNA: TGTGCCAGCAGCCAACACTACGCGGGGGGCTCCTACGAGCAGTACTTC.

The chain has TRBV5-1 and TRBJ2-2; D is perhaps TRBD1 (7 bases). Germline V gives CDR1 SGHRS, CDR2 YFSETQ. The length of the CDR3 is 15 residues. V was clipped by 0 bases and J by 4 bases, with 10 bases between them. The CDR3 protein is CASSLEQGGTGELFF. CDR3 in DNA: TGCGCCAGCAGCTTGGAGCAGGGGGGCACCGGGGAGCTGTTTTTT. Full variable domain (remainder filled in from reference TRBV5-1 and TRBJ2-2): KAGVTQTPRYLIKTRGQQVTLSCSPISGHRSVSWYQQTPGQGLQFLFEYFSETQRNKGNFPGRFSGRQFSNSRSEMNVSTLELGDSALYLCASSLEQGGTGELFFGEGSRLTVL.

This clone came up once. The V and J genes are TRBV6-6 and TRBJ1-5, with D maybe TRBD1 (6 bases). Germline CDR1 and CDR2: MNHNY and SVGAGI (reference sequence). V was trimmed by 2 bases and J by 4 bases, leaving 15 bases between them. The CDR3 consists of 16 residues. The CDR3 nucleotides read TGTGCCAGCAGTTACCCCGGGACACCGTTGAATCAGCCCCAGCATTTT. Its protein is CASSYPGTPLNQPQHF.

The chain combines TRBV6-1 with TRBJ1-2; D gene unclear. This CDR3 has 15 amino acids. Germline V gene lookup returns CDR1 MNHNS and CDR2 SASEGT. Trimming pared 6 bases from V and 8 bases from J, leaving 22 bases between. In nucleotides, the CDR3 is TGTGCCAGCAGGGCTCTTACCACATCCTCGGGAGGCTACACCTTC. It is translated as CASRALTTSSGGYTF.